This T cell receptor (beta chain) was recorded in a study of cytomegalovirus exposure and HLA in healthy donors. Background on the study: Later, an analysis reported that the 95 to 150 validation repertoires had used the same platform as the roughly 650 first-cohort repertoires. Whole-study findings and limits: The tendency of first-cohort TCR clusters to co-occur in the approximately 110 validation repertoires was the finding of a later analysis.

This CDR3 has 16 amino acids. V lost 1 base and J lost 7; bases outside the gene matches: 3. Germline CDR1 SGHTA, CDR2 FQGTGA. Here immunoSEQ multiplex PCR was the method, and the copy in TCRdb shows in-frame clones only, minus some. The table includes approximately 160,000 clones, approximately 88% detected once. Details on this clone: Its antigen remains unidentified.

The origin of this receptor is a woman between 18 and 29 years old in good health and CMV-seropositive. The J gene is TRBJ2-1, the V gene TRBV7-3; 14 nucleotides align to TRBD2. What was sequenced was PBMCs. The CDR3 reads CASSLMGLAGENEQFF. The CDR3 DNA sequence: TGTGCCAGCAGCTTAATGGGACTAGCGGGAGAAAATGAGCAGTTCTTC.